This T cell receptor (beta chain) was sequenced during a study of CD8+ T cells in alopecia areata. General observations from the study: Clonality was higher in lesional than normal scalp, especially in alopecia totalis/universalis.

cDNA reverse transcribed from extracted RNA served as the sequencing template. The assay was immunoSEQ multiplex PCR, and TCRdb's table has in-frame clones only and misses some. The sample holds about 130,000 clones; about 46% are singletons and the top ten take under 20%. Germline V CDR1 and CDR2: LNHNV, YYDKDF (reference sequence). CDR3 length: 16 residues. The V end was cut by 0 bases, the J end by 5 bases, with 14 bases between. Of note for this clone: The target antigen is unknown.

The origin of this receptor is a human donor with alopecia areata. Sequences were derived from CD8+ T cells sorted from blood, sampled at week 0. The V and J genes are TRBV15 and TRBJ1-5; D remains unclear. The CDR3 DNA is TGTGCCACCAGCAGAGATTTGGGGTTCGGGGATCAGCCCCAGCATTTT. It specifies CATSRDLGFGDQPQHF.